This record covers a single TCR beta chain. Its matching antigen is unknown. Assay: immunoSEQ multiplex PCR; the TCRdb copy retains only in-frame clones and omits some. The sample yields tens of thousands of clones, less than 90% seen once. Trimming pared 3 bases from V and 1 base from J, leaving 3 bases between. The CDR3 contains 12 residues. Germline assignment: CDR1 SGHTA and CDR2 FQGTGA. The data were taken from a study of OX40 agonist ivuxolimab in advanced cancers. Study-wide context: Participants, around 80% male, averaged roughly 60 years of age, ranging from about 23 to 79.

The study, taken as a whole, reports: Expanded clones belonging to CD8+ T cells outnumbered, on average, those of CD4+. Clonal expansion from baseline to week 6 occurred in both CD4+ and CD8+ T cells.

This specimen consisted of CD4+ or CD8+ T cells sorted from blood, obtained in a trial of the OX40 agonist ivuxolimab. V and J are TRBV7-3 and TRBJ1-1; D is uncertain. The TCR originated in an adult with an advanced solid tumor such as melanoma, head and neck, liver or kidney cancer. CDR3 region: CASSFGNTEAFF. CDR3 in DNA: TGTGCCAGCAGCTTTGGGAACACTGAAGCTTTCTTT.